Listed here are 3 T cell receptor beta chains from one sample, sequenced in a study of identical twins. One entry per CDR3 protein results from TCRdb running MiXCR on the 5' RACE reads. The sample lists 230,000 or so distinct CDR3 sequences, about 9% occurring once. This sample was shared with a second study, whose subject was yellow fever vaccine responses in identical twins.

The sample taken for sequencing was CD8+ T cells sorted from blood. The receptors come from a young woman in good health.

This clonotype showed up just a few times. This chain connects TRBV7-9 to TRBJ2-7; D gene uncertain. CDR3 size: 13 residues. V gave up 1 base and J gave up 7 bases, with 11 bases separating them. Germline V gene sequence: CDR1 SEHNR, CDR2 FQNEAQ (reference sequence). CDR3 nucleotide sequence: TGTGCCAGCAGCTTAGGATCAGACCCGGAGCAGTACTTC. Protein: CASSLGSDPEQYF.

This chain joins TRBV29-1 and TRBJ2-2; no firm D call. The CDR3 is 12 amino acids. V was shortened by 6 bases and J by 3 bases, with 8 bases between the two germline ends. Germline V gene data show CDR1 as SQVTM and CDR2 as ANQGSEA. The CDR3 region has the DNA TGCAGCGTCCCGTCTTACACCGGGGAGCTGTTTTTT. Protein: CSVPSYTGELFF.

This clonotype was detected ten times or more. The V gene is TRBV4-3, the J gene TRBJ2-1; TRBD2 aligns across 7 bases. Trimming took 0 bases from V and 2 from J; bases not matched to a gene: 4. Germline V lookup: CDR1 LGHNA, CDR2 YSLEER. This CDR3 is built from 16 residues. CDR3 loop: CASSQDGAGAYNEQFF. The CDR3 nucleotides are TGCGCCAGCAGCCAAGATGGGGCGGGAGCCTACAATGAGCAGTTCTTC.